The 3 T cell receptor beta chains reported below all come from one sample, sequenced in a study of vaccination and CD4 T cells after COVID-19. No antigens are known for them. Sequencing of the DNA from cultured CD4+ T cells was carried out with the Oncomine TCR Beta short-read assay. TCRdb fed the PCR reads into MiXCR, producing one record per CDR3 protein. Among 7,000 to 8,000 distinct CDR3 sequences listed, 20% to 25% were seen once. Sample treatment: 10-day PBMC culture with coronavirus spike peptide pools or control peptides (ViraFEST assay). Specimen: CD4+ T cells from blood, cultured in vitro, collected after SARS-CoV-2 vaccination. The receptors derive from a human donor who had recovered from COVID-19.

This clonotype was counted between two and nine times. V and J are TRBV7-2 and TRBJ2-1, with 9 nucleotides matching TRBD1. The CDR3 runs to 15 residues. CDR1 is SGHTA, CDR2 FQGNSA, per germline. V was pared by 5 bases and J by 7 bases, with 9 bases of the junction left unmatched. The CDR3 DNA reads as TGTGCCAGCAGCCTAAGACAGACAGGGGGTAATGAGCAGTTCTTC. Protein: CASSLRQTGGNEQFF.

In this sample, this clonotype is medium-sized. The rearrangement uses TRBV20-1 and TRBJ2-7; 7 nucleotides line up with TRBD1. This CDR3 spans 12 amino acids. From germline, CDR1 is DFQATT and CDR2 SNEGSKA (reference sequence). The V and J ends lost 6 bases and 2 bases, in that order; junction bases with no gene match: 4. The CDR3: CSASDRAYEQYF. CDR3 bases: TGCAGTGCCAGCGACAGGGCCTACGAGCAGTACTTC.

This clonotype showed up just a few times. V is TRBV6-5 and J is TRBJ2-7; D remains ambiguous. The CDR3 extends over 13 amino acids. V lost 2 bases, J lost 4 bases, and 9 bases lay in between. CDR1 is MNHEY and CDR2 is SVGAGI in the germline V gene. CDR3 protein: CASSYGARYEQYF. For the CDR3, the DNA is TGTGCCAGCAGTTACGGTGCTCGGTACGAGCAGTACTTC.